One TCR beta chain is described in this entry. Here immunoSEQ multiplex PCR was the method, and the copy in TCRdb shows in-frame clones only, minus some. The sample lists 95,000 to 110,000 clones, just under 95% occurring once. V was clipped by 5 bases and J by 3 bases, with 6 bases between them. The CDR3 length is 12 residues. The germline V gene has CDR1 MGHDK and CDR2 SYGVNS. The data originate from a study of T cell changes during pregnancy in multiple sclerosis. The receptor was isolated from a female donor in good health, enrolled as a control in a pregnancy study. This material consisted of peripheral blood, taken in the third trimester of pregnancy. V usage is TRBV25-1 and J usage is TRBJ2-3; no firm D call. The CDR3 coding sequence is TGTGCCAGCAGTACACAGACAGATACGCAGTATTTT. As protein: CASSTQTDTQYF.